The 5 T cell receptor beta chains listed next were all sequenced from one sample in a study of T cells in women clearing cervical HPV infection. Measured with immunoSEQ multiplex PCR; TCRdb has only the in-frame clones, and not every one. This repertoire includes over 20,000 clones. Material: blood buffy coat. The receptor set was obtained from a woman aged 18 to 75 with a cervical HPV16 infection that either progressed to CIN3+ or cleared (not recorded which).

Of note for this clone: Read coverage stops 3 residues before the CDR3 terminus; the germline J gene supplies the remainder. The chain joins TRBV20-1 to TRBJ2-5; 15 bases align to TRBD2. There are 18 residues in the CDR3. Germline-derived CDR1 and CDR2 are DFQATT and SNEGSKA (reference sequence). With V trimmed by 1 base and J by 4 bases, 10 bases remained unmatched. The CDR3 reads CSARGGGTSGGPGETQYF. CDR3 DNA (partial): TGCAGTGCTAGAGGCGGCGGGACTAGCGGGGGGCCAGGAGAGACC.

Remarks on this clone: The CDR3 end is not reached by the read, which stops 3 residues before it; the germline J gene fills it in. This chain joins TRBV7-2 and TRBJ1-6; 7 bases fit TRBD1. Germline V gene data show CDR1 as SGHTA and CDR2 as FQGNSA. This CDR3 has 14 residues. V was clipped by 4 bases and J by 7 bases; unmatched bases: 4. The covered CDR3 bases are TGTGCCAGCAGCTACAGGGGTAGGAATTCACCC. Amino acids: CASSYRGRNSP. The CDR3 as a whole reads CASSYRGRNSPLHF. The full variable domain, its missing parts supplied by reference TRBV7-2 and TRBJ1-6, is GAGVSQSPSNKVTEKGKDVELRCDPISGHTALYWYRQSLGQGLEFLIYFQGNSAPDKSGLPSDRFSAERTGGSVSTLTIQRTQQEDSAVYLCASSYRGRNSPLHFGNGTRLTVT.

Turning to this clone: The DNA ends 3 residues before the CDR3 does, and the rest of the CDR3 is filled in from the germline J gene. V and J are TRBV11-2 and TRBJ1-2; no firm D call. The CDR3 is 13 amino acids. V was cut by 5 bases and J by 0 bases, with 7 bases left in between. The germline V gene encodes CDR1 SGHAT and CDR2 FQNNGV. CDR3 bases read: TGTGCCAGCAGCCCCTCGGCTAACTATGGC. Translation gives CASSPSANYG. In full, the CDR3 is CASSPSANYGYTF.

As concerns this clone: The read gets to within 3 residues of the CDR3 end, and the germline J gene fills in the rest. The chain has TRBV5-1 and TRBJ2-5, with TRBD2 identical over 10 bases. Looked up from germline, CDR1 is SGHRS and CDR2 is YFSETQ. CDR3 length: 17 residues. Trimming cost V 4 bases and J 4 bases; bases outside gene matches: 13. The CDR3 DNA, read in part, is TGCGCCAGCAGCCCACCCCAGCGGGGGGGCCTGGGAGAGACC. Protein: CASSPPQRGGLGET. The entire CDR3 reads CASSPPQRGGLGETQYF.

About this clone itself: The read finishes 3 residues shy of the CDR3 end, and the germline J gene is used to complete it. V is TRBV19 and J is TRBJ1-1; D remains ambiguous. CDR3 size: 11 residues. Germline V gene sequence: CDR1 LNHDA, CDR2 SQIVND (reference sequence). Here the CDR3 reads CASSISVHAFF. The covered CDR3 bases are TGTGCCAGTAGTATCTCCGTACAC.